This TCR beta chain was found in a study of blood T cell repertoires in COVID-19. In the study overall: COVID-19 samples, acute and convalescent, were from the United States, Italy and Spain.

The study recruited people aged about 18 to 95 years across approximately 24 US areas. All recovered Cohort 3 donors got two negative PCRs, got clearance, or saw symptom resolution. Original processing notes: Nucleated cell number was recorded as an estimate derived from reference gene primer amplification. Clones were read by immunoSEQ multiplex PCR, and TCRdb kept only the in-frame ones, dropping some. That table supplies the V and J calls and clone size; D and trimming were determined from the DNA. The sample lists approximately 200,000 clones, about 82% seen once, with over 7% in the top ten. In germline, CDR1 is MNHEY, CDR2 SMNVEV (reference sequence). The CDR3 runs to 14 residues. J was trimmed by 4 bases and V by 3 bases; bases with no gene match: 2.

The source is a woman in her 30s who had recovered from COVID-19. V and J are TRBV27 and TRBJ2-5; 10 nucleotides agree with TRBD2. The sample taken for sequencing was PBMCs or T cells enriched from blood (not recorded which). DNA of the CDR3: TGTGCCAGCAGTTTTAGCGGGAGGCGAGAGACCCAGTACTTC. Amino acid sequence: CASSFSGRRETQYF.